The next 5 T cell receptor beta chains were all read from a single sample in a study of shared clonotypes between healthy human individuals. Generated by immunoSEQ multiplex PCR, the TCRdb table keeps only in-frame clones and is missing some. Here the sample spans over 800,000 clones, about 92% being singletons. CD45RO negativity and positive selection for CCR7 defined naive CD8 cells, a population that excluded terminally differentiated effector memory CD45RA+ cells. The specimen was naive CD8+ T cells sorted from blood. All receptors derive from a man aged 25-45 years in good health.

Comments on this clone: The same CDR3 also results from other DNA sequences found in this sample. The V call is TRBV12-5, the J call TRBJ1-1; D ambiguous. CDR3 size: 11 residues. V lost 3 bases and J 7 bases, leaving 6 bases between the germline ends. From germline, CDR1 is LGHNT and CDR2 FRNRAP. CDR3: CASGLGLEAFF. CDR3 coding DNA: TGTGCTAGTGGTTTAGGACTTGAAGCTTTCTTT.

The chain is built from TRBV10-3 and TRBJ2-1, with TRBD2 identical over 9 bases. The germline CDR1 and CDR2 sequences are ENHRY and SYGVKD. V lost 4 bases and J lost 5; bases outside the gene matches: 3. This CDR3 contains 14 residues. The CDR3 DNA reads TGTGCCATCAGTGCGGCTAGCGGGGACAATGAGCAGTTCTTC. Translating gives CAISAASGDNEQFF.

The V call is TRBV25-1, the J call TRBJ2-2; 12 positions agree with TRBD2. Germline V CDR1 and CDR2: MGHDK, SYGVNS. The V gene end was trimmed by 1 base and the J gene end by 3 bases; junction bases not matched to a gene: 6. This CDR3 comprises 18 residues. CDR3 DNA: TGTGCCAGCAGTGAATCTGCTCGACTAGCGGGAGACACCGGGGAGCTGTTTTTT. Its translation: CASSESARLAGDTGELFF.

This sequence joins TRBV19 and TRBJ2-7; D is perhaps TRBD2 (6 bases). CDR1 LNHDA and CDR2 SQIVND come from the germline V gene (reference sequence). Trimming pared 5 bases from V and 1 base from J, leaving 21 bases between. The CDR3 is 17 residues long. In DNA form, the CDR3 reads TGTGCCAGTAGTCCGACTCCAGCCGGGCGGGGTTCCTACGAGCAGTACTTC. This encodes CASSPTPAGRGSYEQYF.

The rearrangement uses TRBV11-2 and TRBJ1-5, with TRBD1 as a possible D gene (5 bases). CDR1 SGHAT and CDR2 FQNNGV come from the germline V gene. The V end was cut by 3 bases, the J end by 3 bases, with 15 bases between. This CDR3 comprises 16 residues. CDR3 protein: CASSLGGSQYNQPQHF. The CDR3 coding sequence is TGTGCCAGCAGCTTGGGGGGGTCACAGTACAATCAGCCCCAGCATTTT.